This is a list of T cell receptor beta chains from one sample in a study of regulatory T cells in long-lasting Graves disease. TCRdb re-called the multiplex PCR reads with MiXCR, one entry per CDR3 protein. The data hold 530,000 or so distinct CDR3 sequences, with 15% to 20% observed a single time. The same data also contributed to another study, on T cells in Graves' hyperthyroidism and ophthalmopathy.

This material consisted of peripheral blood mononuclear cells (PBMCs), taken at new diagnosis, from a patient treated with antithyroid drugs. All receptors come from a man younger than 35 with Graves disease. Both conserved end residues are part of each CDR3. Each record gives: V gene, J gene, CDR3 length, clone size, D gene, CDR3 protein, CDR3 DNA. The D gene is left open where the match is weak. Clone size is stated in some rows and not others, as once, few, many or a class when expanded.

>TRBV11-2|TRBJ2-7|15|-|-
CAISGPPFPVNEQYF
TGTGCCATCTCAGGACCCCCGTTCCCCGTCAACGAGCAGTACTTC
>TRBV9|TRBJ1-2|14|few|TRBD1
CASSPTGPSAGYTF
TGTGCCAGCAGCCCGACAGGGCCCTCGGCTGGCTACACCTTC
>TRBV28|TRBJ1-4|15|many|TRBD1
CASSPWTGPNEKLFF
TGTGCCAGCAGCCCCTGGACAGGACCTAATGAAAAACTGTTTTTT
>TRBV20-1|TRBJ1-3|13|few|-
CSARAGLGNTIYF
TGCAGTGCTAGAGCAGGGTTAGGAAACACCATATATTTT
>TRBV6-1|TRBJ2-7|14|few|TRBD1
CASSPIGTGREQYF
TGTGCCAGCAGTCCTATCGGGACAGGGCGCGAGCAGTACTTC
>TRBV3-1|TRBJ2-7|14|-|-
CASSRDTAGYEQYF
TGTGCCAGCAGCCGTGATACAGCGGGCTACGAGCAGTACTTC
>TRBV27|TRBJ2-3|17|-|TRBD2
CASSLWELAGTTDTQYF
TGTGCCAGCAGTTTATGGGAACTAGCGGGAACCACAGATACGCAGTATTTT
>TRBV27|TRBJ2-7|15|-|TRBD1
CASRGQGRVPYEQYF
TGTGCCAGCCGGGGACAGGGGAGGGTCCCCTACGAGCAGTACTTC
>TRBV28|TRBJ1-6|15|few|-
CASSLLPGDNSPLHF
TGTGCCAGCAGTTTATTACCGGGAGATAATTCACCCCTCCACTTT
>TRBV27|TRBJ2-1|13|many|TRBD2
CASSGLAPPGEFF
TGTGCCAGCTCGGGACTAGCGCCCCCAGGGGAGTTCTTC
>TRBV3-1|TRBJ2-3|16|-|-
CASSLGSPTHTDTQYF
TGTGCCAGCAGCCTAGGTTCCCCTACCCACACAGATACGCAGTATTTT
>TRBV18|TRBJ2-5|15|few|-
CASSPPSQRSETQYF
TGTGCCAGCTCACCACCTTCTCAGCGCTCGGAGACCCAGTACTTC
>TRBV7-2|TRBJ2-7|16|many|TRBD1
CASSSRAPGQGNEQYF
TGTGCCAGCAGCTCAAGGGCCCCGGGACAGGGCAACGAGCAGTACTTC
>TRBV20-1|TRBJ1-4|14|-|TRBD1
CSARAGGWKEKLFF
TGCAGTGCTAGGGCAGGGGGCTGGAAGGAAAAACTGTTTTTT
>TRBV12-3/TRBV12-4|TRBJ2-7|14|many|TRBD2
CASRSSGSPYEQYF
TGTGCCAGCAGATCTAGCGGGAGCCCCTACGAGCAGTACTTC
>TRBV5-1|TRBJ2-7|15|-|TRBD2
CASSTGLAGGYEQYF
TGCGCCAGCAGCACGGGACTAGCGGGGGGCTACGAGCAGTACTTC
>TRBV7-9|TRBJ2-6|15|-|-
CASSDRQAGANVLTF
TGTGCCAGCAGCGACCGACAGGCTGGGGCCAACGTCCTGACTTTC
>TRBV11-3|TRBJ2-7|11|-|TRBD1
CASSKGQPKDF
TGTGCCAGCAGTAAGGGACAGCCAAAGGACTTC
>TRBV12-3/TRBV12-4|TRBJ2-7|14|few|TRBD1
CASTTRTGLHEQYF
TGTGCCAGCACCACGCGGACAGGGTTGCACGAGCAGTACTTC
>TRBV25-1|TRBJ1-3|14|-|-
CASSPSDSGNTIYF
TGTGCCAGCAGTCCATCGGACTCTGGAAACACCATATATTTT
>TRBV30|TRBJ2-3|18|few|TRBD1
CAWSVPIWGTRGTDTQYF
TGTGCCTGGAGTGTACCTATTTGGGGGACCAGGGGGACAGATACGCAGTATTTT
>TRBV18|TRBJ2-7|13|many|-
CASSPEGQAVQYF
TGTGCCAGCTCACCGGAGGGCCAGGCAGTGCAGTACTTC
>TRBV30|TRBJ2-2|15|-|-
CAWSVVAGITGELFF
TGTGCCTGGAGCGTCGTCGCAGGGATCACCGGGGAGCTGTTTTTT
>TRBV11-2|TRBJ2-3|17|many|-
CASSFRRRSSSTDTQYF
TGTGCCAGCAGCTTCCGCCGTAGGTCGTCCAGCACAGATACGCAGTATTTT
>TRBV12-5|TRBJ2-2|13|many|-
CASALGNTGELFF
TGTGCTAGTGCCCTGGGAAACACCGGGGAGCTGTTTTTT
>TRBV9|TRBJ2-4|18|-|-
CASSPRGDRPSPKNIQYF
TGTGCCAGCAGCCCCCGGGGTGACAGGCCTAGTCCCAAAAACATTCAGTACTTC
>TRBV28|TRBJ2-7|14|few|-
CASSLPFSSYEQYF
TGTGCCAGCAGCTTACCTTTCAGCTCCTACGAGCAGTACTTC
>TRBV5-1|TRBJ1-1|14|few|-
CASSFSFANTEAFF
TGCGCCAGCAGCTTCAGCTTCGCGAACACTGAAGCTTTCTTT
>TRBV10-3|TRBJ2-7|16|few|TRBD2
CAISEWGGGATYEQYF
TGTGCCATCAGTGAGTGGGGGGGAGGTGCAACCTACGAGCAGTACTTC
>TRBV27|TRBJ2-1|13|many|-
CASRGGWSNEQFF
TGTGCCAGCAGGGGGGGATGGTCGAATGAGCAGTTCTTC
>TRBV25-1|TRBJ2-1|14|few|-
CASSMGGLYNEQFF
TGTGCCAGCTCAATGGGGGGGCTATACAATGAGCAGTTCTTC
>TRBV30|TRBJ2-7|13|few|-
CAWSWSRSYEQYF
TGTGCCTGGAGTTGGAGCAGGTCCTACGAGCAGTACTTC
>TRBV5-1|TRBJ2-2|14|many|-
CASEGLLNTGELFF
TGCGCCAGCGAGGGACTGCTGAACACCGGGGAGCTGTTTTTT
>TRBV27|TRBJ1-1|13|many|-
CASPADTGTEAFF
TGTGCCAGCCCCGCAGACACCGGCACTGAAGCTTTCTTT
>TRBV20-1|TRBJ2-3|17|few|TRBD2
CSARDTGLAESTDTQYF
TGCAGTGCTAGAGATACCGGACTAGCGGAGAGCACAGATACGCAGTATTTT
>TRBV29-1|TRBJ1-1|12|many|-
CSVEAAGTEAFF
TGCAGCGTTGAAGCGGCGGGCACTGAAGCTTTCTTT
>TRBV2|TRBJ2-1|12|many|-
CASILAGTDLFF
TGTGCCAGCATCCTGGCGGGGACAGACCTGTTCTTC
>TRBV7-9|TRBJ2-5|14|-|TRBD2
CASSTGLALETQYF
TGTGCCAGCAGTACGGGACTAGCTTTGGAGACCCAGTACTTC
>TRBV12-3/TRBV12-4|TRBJ1-2|13|many|TRBD1
CASRGVGQPSYTF
TGTGCCAGCAGGGGCGTGGGACAGCCGAGCTACACCTTC
>TRBV7-9|TRBJ2-7|16|few|TRBD1
CASSEIDRAGSYEQYF
TGTGCCAGCAGCGAAATAGACAGGGCCGGCTCCTACGAGCAGTACTTC
>TRBV13|TRBJ2-3|16|many|-
CASSFPRTASTDTQYF
TGTGCCAGCAGCTTTCCCAGGACAGCTAGCACAGATACGCAGTATTTT
>TRBV20-1|TRBJ2-4|15|many|-
CSARDYRVAKNIQYF
TGCAGTGCTAGAGACTACAGGGTAGCCAAAAACATTCAGTACTTC
>TRBV11-2|TRBJ2-7|11|many|-
CASSSLLEQYF
TGTGCCAGCAGCTCACTTCTCGAGCAGTACTTC
>TRBV7-2|TRBJ2-1|16|many|TRBD2
CASSLGVAGGVNEQFF
TGTGCCAGCAGCTTAGGTGTAGCGGGAGGGGTCAATGAGCAGTTCTTC
>TRBV2|TRBJ1-5|15|few|TRBD1
CASSGDGTGLFPQHF
TGTGCCAGCAGTGGAGACGGGACAGGGCTATTTCCCCAGCATTTT
>TRBV29-1|TRBJ2-3|16|-|-
CSVEDRVRGRTDTQYF
TGCAGCGTTGAAGATAGGGTCAGGGGCCGAACAGATACGCAGTATTTT